This TCR beta chain was found in a study of cytomegalovirus exposure and HLA in healthy donors. This clone was recorded a few times. Both 60 Vbeta primers and 13 Jbeta primers went into the PCR. Libraries were prepared by immunoSEQ multiplex PCR; TCRdb keeps only in-frame clonotypes and omits some of them. This sample has 78,000 or so clones, with 62% found just once. The CDR3 length is 13 residues. CDR1 and CDR2 (germline): SQVTM, ANQGSEA. V was cut by 6 bases and J by 4 bases, with 16 bases left in between. The sequence was collected from a male donor in good health and CMV-seropositive. Sequences were obtained from PBMCs. The chain carries TRBV29-1 and TRBJ2-7, with a possible D match to TRBD1 (8 bases). The CDR3 reads CSVTQGGRYEQYF. The CDR3 nucleotides are TGCAGCGTGACACAGGGGGGGCGGTACGAGCAGTACTTC.